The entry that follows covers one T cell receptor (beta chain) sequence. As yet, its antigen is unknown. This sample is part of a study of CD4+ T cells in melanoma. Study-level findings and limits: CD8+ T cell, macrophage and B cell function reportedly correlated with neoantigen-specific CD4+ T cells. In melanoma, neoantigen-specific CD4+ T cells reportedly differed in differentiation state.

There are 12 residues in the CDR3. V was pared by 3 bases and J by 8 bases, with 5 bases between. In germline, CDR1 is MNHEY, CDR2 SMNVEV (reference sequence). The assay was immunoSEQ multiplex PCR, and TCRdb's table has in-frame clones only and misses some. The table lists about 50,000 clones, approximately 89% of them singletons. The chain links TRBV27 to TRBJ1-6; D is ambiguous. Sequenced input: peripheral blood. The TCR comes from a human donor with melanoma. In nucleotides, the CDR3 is TGTGCCAGCAGTTTTCGTTATTCACCCCTCCACTTT. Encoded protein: CASSFRYSPLHF.